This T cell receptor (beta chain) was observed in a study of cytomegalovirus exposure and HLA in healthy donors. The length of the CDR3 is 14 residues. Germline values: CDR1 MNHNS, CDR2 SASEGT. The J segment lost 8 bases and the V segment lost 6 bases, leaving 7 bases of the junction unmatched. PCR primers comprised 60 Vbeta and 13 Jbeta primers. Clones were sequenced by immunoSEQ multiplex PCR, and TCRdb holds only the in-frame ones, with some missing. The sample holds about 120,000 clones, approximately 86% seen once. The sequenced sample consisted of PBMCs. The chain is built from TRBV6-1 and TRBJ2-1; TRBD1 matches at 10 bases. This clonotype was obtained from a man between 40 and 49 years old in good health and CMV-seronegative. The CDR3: CASRGTGERHEQFF. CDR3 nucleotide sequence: TGTGCCAGCAGGGGGACAGGGGAGCGACATGAGCAGTTCTTC.